The 29 T cell receptor beta chains listed next were all sequenced from one sample in a study of cytomegalovirus exposure and HLA in healthy donors. A multiplex PCR was run with 60 Vbeta primers and 13 Jbeta primers. Produced via immunoSEQ multiplex PCR; TCRdb's table is partial and in-frame only. The profile shows approximately 150,000 clones, about three quarters of them singletons. Sequencing used PBMCs. These receptors originate from a woman younger than 45 in good health and CMV-seronegative.

V gene TRBV5-1 combines with J gene TRBJ2-2; D is possibly TRBD2 (5 bases). The germline V and J ends were trimmed by 3 bases and 3 bases, with 9 bases remaining between them. The germline gives CDR1 SGHRS, CDR2 YFSETQ. This CDR3 is built from 14 residues. For the CDR3, the DNA is TGCGCCAGCAGCTCGGAGGCCCACACCGGGGAGCTGTTTTTT. Protein sequence: CASSSEAHTGELFF.

This chain uses TRBV9 with TRBJ1-4; 7 bases align to TRBD1. The CDR3 consists of 15 residues. The ends lost 0 bases at V and 4 bases at J; junction bases unmatched: 3. Looked up from germline, CDR1 is SGDLS and CDR2 is YYNGEE. The CDR3 loop is CASSVAQGNNEKLFF. For the CDR3, the DNA is TGTGCCAGCAGCGTAGCACAGGGGAATAATGAAAAACTGTTTTTT.

The rearrangement links TRBV28 to TRBJ2-1; 8 nucleotides agree with TRBD1. V was pared by 3 bases and J by 4 bases, with 8 bases of the junction left unmatched. CDR3 length: 16 amino acids. The V gene's germline CDR1 is MDHEN and CDR2 SYDVKM. The CDR3 here is CASSFHTWTGYNEQFF. The CDR3 DNA is TGTGCCAGCAGTTTCCATACATGGACAGGGTACAATGAGCAGTTCTTC. Combining the CDR3 with reference TRBV28 and TRBJ2-1 gives the whole variable domain DVKVTQSSRYLVKRTGEKVFLECVQDMDHENMFWYRQDPGLGLRLIYFSYDVKMKEKGDIPEGYSVSREKKERFSLILESASTNQTSMYLCASSFHTWTGYNEQFFGPGTRLTVL.

CDR3 nucleotides: TGCGCCAGCAGCTTGGGATCGGGGAATGAGCAGTTCTTC. Protein: CASSLGSGNEQFF. The genes are TRBV5-1 and TRBJ2-1, with a possible D match to TRBD2 (5 bases). Germline-derived CDR1 and CDR2 are SGHRS and YFSETQ. V was cut by 0 bases and J by 7 bases, with 8 bases left in between. The CDR3 has 13 amino acids.

J is TRBJ1-5 and V is TRBV28; D gene uncertain. The length of the CDR3 is 14 residues. Germline assignment: CDR1 MDHEN and CDR2 SYDVKM. V was pared by 0 bases and J by 7 bases, with 10 bases between. The CDR3 DNA reads as TGTGCCAGCAGTTTATGGAGGGTCCAGCAGCCCCAGCATTTT. It is translated as CASSLWRVQQPQHF.

This chain uses TRBV9 with TRBJ2-2, with D unresolved. The germline V gene encodes CDR1 SGDLS and CDR2 YYNGEE. With 5 bases removed from V and 1 base from J, the gap between germline ends came to 12 bases. CDR3 length equals 15 residues. The CDR3: CASSPRPLNTGELFF. The CDR3 nucleotides are TGTGCCAGCAGTCCCAGGCCCTTGAACACCGGGGAGCTGTTTTTT.

The chain's CDR3 is CASSWGRLYNEQFF. In DNA, the CDR3 is TGTGCCAGCAGTTGGGGGCGGTTATACAATGAGCAGTTCTTC. The J gene is TRBJ2-1, the V gene TRBV27, with a weak D call TRBD1 (6 bases). Germline values: CDR1 MNHEY, CDR2 SMNVEV (reference sequence). Deletions cut 4 bases from V and 4 bases from J, with 11 bases between. The CDR3 consists of 14 residues.

The CDR3 is CASSQVLESGYGYTF. The CDR3 coding sequence is TGCGCCAGCAGCCAAGTCCTTGAATCAGGCTATGGCTACACCTTC. This chain uses TRBV4-3 with TRBJ1-2; D remains ambiguous. Trimming left V 1 base short and J 4 bases short, with 13 bases between. The CDR3 is 15 amino acids. Looked up from germline, CDR1 is LGHNA and CDR2 is YSLEER.

Only a few counts were recorded for this clone. The chain employs TRBV28 and TRBJ2-1; 13 bases are shared with TRBD2. Germline V gene lookup returns CDR1 MDHEN and CDR2 SYDVKM. The V segment lost 7 bases and the J segment 7 bases; nucleotides outside the gene matches: 7. This CDR3 is built from 15 residues. The CDR3 loop is CASTSGLAGSNEQFF. The CDR3 DNA follows: TGTGCCAGCACTTCGGGACTAGCGGGATCAAATGAGCAGTTCTTC.

This chain's CDR3 is CASTLFGTGETDTQYF. The CDR3 coding sequence is TGTGCCAGCACTCTATTTGGGACAGGGGAAACAGATACGCAGTATTTT. This sequence joins TRBV2 and TRBJ2-3; TRBD1 matches 10 bases. The CDR3 runs to 16 residues. V lost 7 bases to trimming and J lost 3 bases; unmatched junction nucleotides: 10. The germline V gene has CDR1 SNHLY and CDR2 FYNNEI. The full variable domain, with the rest looked up from reference TRBV2 and TRBJ2-3, is EPEVTQTPSHQVTQMGQEVILRCVPISNHLYFYWYRQILGQKVEFLVSFYNNEISEKSEIFDDQFSVERPDGSNFTLKIRSTKLEDSAMYFCASTLFGTGETDTQYFGPGTRLTVL.

The V call is TRBV30, the J call TRBJ2-7; D is unresolved. The CDR3 is 11 amino acids. Trimming cost V 2 bases and J 6 bases, with 8 bases left between them. CDR1 is GTSNPN and CDR2 is SVGIG in the germline V gene (reference sequence). The CDR3 DNA is TGTGCCTGGAGTAATCCGAGCGAGCAGTACTTC. Protein sequence: CAWSNPSEQYF.

The V and J genes are TRBV28 and TRBJ2-7, with a weak D call TRBD2 (5 bases). CDR1 MDHEN and CDR2 SYDVKM come from the germline V gene. Trimming removed 3 bases from V and 2 bases from J, with 14 bases in between. The CDR3 covers 15 residues. The CDR3 loop is CASSFRLRLAYEQYF. The CDR3 bases are TGTGCCAGCAGTTTTCGACTACGGCTTGCCTACGAGCAGTACTTC. Full variable domain (rest looked up from reference TRBV28 and TRBJ2-7): DVKVTQSSRYLVKRTGEKVFLECVQDMDHENMFWYRQDPGLGLRLIYFSYDVKMKEKGDIPEGYSVSREKKERFSLILESASTNQTSMYLCASSFRLRLAYEQYFGPGTRLTVT.

This clone has just a few counts. The DNA for the CDR3 is TGTGCCAGCTCCGCTCGGACAGCACAAAATCAGCCCCAGCATTTT. Its protein is CASSARTAQNQPQHF. This rearrangement joins TRBV18 to TRBJ1-5, with D possibly matching TRBD1 (6 bases). Trimming shortened V by 6 bases and J by 4 bases, and 16 bases separated the two germline ends. This CDR3 spans 15 amino acids. Germline V lookup: CDR1 KGHSH, CDR2 LQKENI.

The chain couples TRBV5-1 to TRBJ2-5; 8 nucleotides align to TRBD1. This CDR3 comprises 15 residues. The ends lost 5 bases at V and 1 base at J; junction bases unmatched: 7. Germline V lookup: CDR1 SGHRS, CDR2 YFSETQ. In DNA, the CDR3 is TGCGCCAGCAGTGGACAGGGACGGTTCCAAGAGACCCAGTACTTC. Its translation: CASSGQGRFQETQYF.

The V gene is TRBV28, the J gene TRBJ2-7, with 9 positions matching TRBD1. The CDR3 has 15 residues. CDR1 is MDHEN, CDR2 SYDVKM, per germline. With 4 bases clipped from V and 3 bases from J, the junction kept 7 bases outside the gene matches. The CDR3: CASSSSGTGLYEQYF. As DNA, the CDR3 is TGTGCCAGCAGTTCATCCGGGACAGGGCTCTACGAGCAGTACTTC.

Regarding this clone: The identical CDR3 is also encoded by other nucleotide sequences in the sample. This chain connects TRBV19 to TRBJ2-1; 7 positions match TRBD1. V gave up 5 bases and J gave up 3 bases; unmatched junction bases: 4. The CDR3 contains 14 residues. Germline V lookup: CDR1 LNHDA, CDR2 SQIVND (reference sequence). This chain's CDR3 is CASSPGGDYNEQFF. CDR3 nucleotides: TGTGCCAGTAGTCCAGGGGGAGACTACAATGAGCAGTTCTTC. The full variable domain, its missing parts supplied by reference TRBV19 and TRBJ2-1, is DGGITQSPKYLFRKEGQNVTLSCEQNLNHDAMYWYRQDPGQGLRLIYYSQIVNDFQKGDIAEGYSVSREKKESFPLTVTSAQKNPTAFYLCASSPGGDYNEQFFGPGTRLTVL.

The rearrangement joins TRBV7-6 to TRBJ2-1; tentatively, D is TRBD2 (6 bases). CDR3 length: 14 amino acids. The V gene's germline CDR1 is SGHVS and CDR2 FNYEAQ. Trimming pared 5 bases from V and 5 bases from J, leaving 13 bases between. The CDR3: CASSPGGGNNEQFF. As DNA, the CDR3 is TGTGCCAGCAGCCCCGGGGGAGGAAACAATGAGCAGTTCTTC.

J is TRBJ2-7 and V is TRBV6-5; D perhaps matches TRBD2 (6 bases). Germline V gene lookup returns CDR1 MNHEY and CDR2 SVGAGI. The V gene lost 0 bases and the J gene lost 3 bases, with 9 bases spanning the gap. CDR3 size: 14 residues. For the CDR3, the DNA is TGTGCCAGCAGTTACTCTGGACTAATCTACGAGCAGTACTTC. Amino acid sequence: CASSYSGLIYEQYF.

This sequence joins TRBV27 and TRBJ1-4; D may be TRBD1 (5 bases). Germline V gives CDR1 MNHEY, CDR2 SMNVEV (reference sequence). The CDR3 loop spans 15 amino acids. The V gene lost 6 bases and the J gene lost 2 bases, with 13 bases spanning the gap. The CDR3 loop is CASSARARTNEKLFF. The DNA of the CDR3 is TGTGCCAGCAGCGCCAGGGCGCGGACTAATGAAAAACTGTTTTTT.

This clone was detected a few times. Other DNA sequences in this sample translate to the same CDR3. The chain carries TRBV6-6 and TRBJ1-5; weak D call: TRBD1 (6 bases). CDR1 and CDR2 (germline): MNHNY, SVGAGI (reference sequence). The V end lost 5 bases, the J end lost 0 bases, and 8 bases lay between the germline ends. This CDR3 is built from 14 residues. CDR3 residues: CASSRTVSNQPQHF. CDR3 in DNA: TGTGCCAGCAGTCGGACAGTTAGCAATCAGCCCCAGCATTTT.

The chain uses TRBV28 and TRBJ2-1; 7 nucleotides match TRBD1. Germline V gives CDR1 MDHEN, CDR2 SYDVKM. The trim removed 5 bases at V and 9 bases at J, leaving 7 bases unmatched. The CDR3 covers 13 residues. DNA for the CDR3: TGTGCCAGCAGTAACGACAGGGTTGGTGAGCAGTTCTTC. Protein product: CASSNDRVGEQFF. The entire variable domain, with the rest obtained from reference TRBV28 and TRBJ2-1, is as follows: DVKVTQSSRYLVKRTGEKVFLECVQDMDHENMFWYRQDPGLGLRLIYFSYDVKMKEKGDIPEGYSVSREKKERFSLILESASTNQTSMYLCASSNDRVGEQFFGPGTRLTVL.

The chain uses TRBV28 and TRBJ1-6; D unclear. The germline V gene has CDR1 MDHEN and CDR2 SYDVKM. The CDR3 is 14 amino acids. V was trimmed by 7 bases and J by 7 bases, leaving 14 bases between them. CDR3 DNA: TGTGCCAGCATTAGGACTAGTTTAAATTCACCCCTCCACTTT. As protein: CASIRTSLNSPLHF.

In DNA, the CDR3 is TGTGCCAGCAGCCGTGGGGGGGACTGGCGCACAGATACGCAGTATTTT. Encoded protein: CASSRGGDWRTDTQYF. V usage is TRBV5-4 and J usage is TRBJ2-3; the match to TRBD2 covers 7 bases. Per the germline V gene, CDR1 is SGHNT and CDR2 is YYREEE (reference sequence). Unmatched junction bases numbered 9, after V lost 4 bases and J lost 1 base. The CDR3 length is 16 residues.

The J gene is TRBJ1-1, the V gene TRBV14, with a tentative D call TRBD1 (6 bases). CDR1 and CDR2 (germline): SGHDN, FVKESK. The CDR3 sequence is 14 residues long. The V and J ends lost 2 bases and 4 bases respectively, with 11 bases between them. This chain's CDR3 is CASSQFMDSTEAFF. The CDR3 DNA follows: TGTGCCAGCAGCCAATTCATGGACAGCACTGAAGCTTTCTTT.

The chain recombines TRBV13 with TRBJ2-4; TRBD1 matches at 10 bases. The V segment lost 5 bases and the J segment 9 bases; nucleotides outside the gene matches: 7. There are 14 residues in the CDR3. Germline CDR1 PRHDT, CDR2 FYEKMQ (reference sequence). CDR3 nucleotide sequence: TGTGCCAGCAGCCTACCGGACAGGGGGAGCATTCAGTACTTC. Translating gives CASSLPDRGSIQYF.

This clone has only one observation. The genes are TRBV5-6 and TRBJ1-6; D might be TRBD1 (5 bases). The V end was cut by 6 bases, the J end by 7 bases, with 20 bases between. Per germline, CDR1 SGHDT and CDR2 YYEEEE. The length of the CDR3 is 16 residues. CDR3 region: CASTTRRSRTNSPLHF. CDR3 bases: TGTGCCAGCACCACCCGTAGGTCAAGGACAAATTCACCCCTCCACTTT.

The rearrangement uses TRBV4-2 and TRBJ1-5; possible D gene TRBD1, 5 bases. CDR3 length: 15 amino acids. The germline CDR1 and CDR2 sequences are LGHNA and YNFKEQ. V lost 0 bases and J 7 bases, leaving 13 bases between the germline ends. CDR3 DNA: TGTGCCAGCAGCCAAGAGAGGGGAGGGAGCCAGCCCCAGCATTTT. It encodes CASSQERGGSQPQHF.

The chain is built from TRBV5-4 and TRBJ1-1; D gene uncertain. This CDR3 region has 14 residues. Germline CDR1 and CDR2: SGHNT and YYREEE (reference sequence). Trimming removed 1 base from V and 2 bases from J, with 9 bases in between. This CDR3 is CASSLSSFNTEAFF. In DNA form, the CDR3 reads TGTGCCAGCAGCTTGAGTAGTTTTAACACTGAAGCTTTCTTT.

J is TRBJ2-7 and V is TRBV19; 8 nucleotides agree with TRBD2. From germline, CDR1 is LNHDA and CDR2 SQIVND (reference sequence). CDR3 length: 14 residues. J gave up 3 bases and V 3 bases, and 4 bases lay outside the gene matches. CDR3: CASSIGGGFYEQYF. In nucleotides, the CDR3 is TGTGCCAGTAGTATCGGCGGGGGGTTCTACGAGCAGTACTTC.